This entry is about one T cell receptor beta chain. Its antigen is unknown. The sample originates from a study of T cells expressing NK-cell markers. Study-wide results and caveats: Dominant NKG2C+ clonotypes in a handful of donors made up about 1.0-7.0% of CD8+ T cells.

TCR beta cDNA was made by 5'RACE template switching with UMIs. With the 5' RACE reads reprocessed, TCRdb shows one record per CDR3 protein and no DNA. Its table lists some 340,000 distinct CDR3 sequences. The germline gives CDR1 LGHDT, CDR2 YNNKEL (reference sequence). The CDR3 loop spans 16 amino acids. The clonotype comes from a man aged 18 to 69 in good health. This chain uses TRBV3-1 with TRBJ2-7; TCRdb gives TRBD2 as the D gene, but with no DNA this cannot be confirmed. The sample consisted of blood T cells: a sorted CD56 or NKG2C T cell subset, CD4+ or CD8+ T cells, or bulk PBMC T cells (not recorded which). The CDR3 is CASSPGGRALTYEQYF.